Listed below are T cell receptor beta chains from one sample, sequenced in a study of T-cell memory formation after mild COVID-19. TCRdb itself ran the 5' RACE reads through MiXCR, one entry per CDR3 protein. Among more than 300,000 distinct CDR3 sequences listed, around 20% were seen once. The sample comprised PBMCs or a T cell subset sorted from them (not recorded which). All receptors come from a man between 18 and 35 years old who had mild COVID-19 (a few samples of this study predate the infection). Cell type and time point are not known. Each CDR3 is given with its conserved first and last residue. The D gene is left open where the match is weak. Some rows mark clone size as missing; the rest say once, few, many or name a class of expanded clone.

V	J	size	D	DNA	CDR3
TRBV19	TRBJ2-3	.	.	TGTGCCAGTACCTCAGACGGGCCTAGCACAGATACGCAGTATTTT	CASTSDGPSTDTQYF
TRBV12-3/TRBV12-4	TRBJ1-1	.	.	TGTGCCAGCAAGACAGCGGGTTTCACTGAAGCTTTCTTT	CASKTAGFTEAFF
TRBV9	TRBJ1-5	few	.	TGTGCCAGCAGCGTAGATGGAGGGCAGCCCCAGCATTTT	CASSVDGGQPQHF
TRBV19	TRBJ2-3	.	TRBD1	TGTGCCAGTAGTCGACAGGGGCGGACAGATACGCAGTATTTT	CASSRQGRTDTQYF
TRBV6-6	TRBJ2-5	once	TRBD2	TGTGCCAGCAGTTCCCAAGCGGGGGACTGGGAGACCCAGTACTTC	CASSSQAGDWETQYF
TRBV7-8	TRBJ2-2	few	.	TGTGCCAGCAGCTTAGCGCGGTATAGCGGGAACACCGGGGAGCTGTTTTTT	CASSLARYSGNTGELFF
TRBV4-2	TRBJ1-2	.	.	TGTGCCAGCAGCCAAGACCAGGGACTCGGCTACACCTTC	CASSQDQGLGYTF
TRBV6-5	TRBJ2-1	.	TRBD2	TGTGCCAGCAGTTACTCCGGAGCGGGGAGTTACAATGAGCAGTTCTTC	CASSYSGAGSYNEQFF
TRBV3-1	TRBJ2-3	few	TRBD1	TGTGCCAGCAGCCTATCCGGGACAGGGGGCGCGTCAGATACGCAGTATTTT	CASSLSGTGGASDTQYF
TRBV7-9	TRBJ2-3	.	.	TGTGCCAGCAGCCTCAAATTCAGGGCCCTCAGCACAGATACGCAGTATTTT	CASSLKFRALSTDTQYF
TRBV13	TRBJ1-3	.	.	TGTGCCAGCAGCTCAGCGGGACCCCAGGCTGGAAACACCATATATTTT	CASSSAGPQAGNTIYF
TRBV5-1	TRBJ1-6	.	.	TGCGCCAGCAGCCTTGCAGGGTTTTCACCCCTCCACTTT	CASSLAGFSPLHF
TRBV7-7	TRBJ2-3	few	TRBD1	TGTGCTAGCAGTCGACAGGGGGTAACAGATACGCAGTATTTT	CASSRQGVTDTQYF
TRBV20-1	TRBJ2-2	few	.	TGCAGTGCTAGAGATTTCGCCCGAGGGACCGGGGAGCTGTTTTTT	CSARDFARGTGELFF
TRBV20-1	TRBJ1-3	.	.	TGCAGTGCTCGCAGTCCTGGCTCTGGAAACACCATATATTTT	CSARSPGSGNTIYF
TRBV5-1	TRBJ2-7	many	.	TGCGCCAGCAGCTTGGGTGACAGCACCTACGAGCAGTACTTC	CASSLGDSTYEQYF
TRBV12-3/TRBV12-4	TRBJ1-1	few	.	TGTGCCAGCAGTATCTCGGCAGGGGTGGGCACTGAAGCTTTCTTT	CASSISAGVGTEAFF
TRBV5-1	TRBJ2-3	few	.	TGCGCCAGCAGCTTGGAGGGGACCGGAGATACGCAGTATTTT	CASSLEGTGDTQYF
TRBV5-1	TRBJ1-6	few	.	TGCGCCAGCAGCTTGGCCGAGGCTGGGGGGTATTCACCCCTCCACTTT	CASSLAEAGGYSPLHF
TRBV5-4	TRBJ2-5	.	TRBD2	TGTGCCAGCAGCTCGACGGACTGGCGGGGGGAGACCCAGTACTTC	CASSSTDWRGETQYF
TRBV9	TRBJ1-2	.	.	TGTGCCAGCAGCACCGACCGGGACGGAAACTATGGCTACACCTTC	CASSTDRDGNYGYTF
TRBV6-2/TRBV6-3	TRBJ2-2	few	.	TGTGCCAGCACCCTGACAACTAGCACCGGGGAGCTGTTTTTT	CASTLTTSTGELFF
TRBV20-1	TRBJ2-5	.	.	TGCAGTGCTAGAGACTGGGGCGGGGTGGCGGAGACCCAGTACTTC	CSARDWGGVAETQYF
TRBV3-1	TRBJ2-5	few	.	TGTGCCAGCATAGCAGGGGGGCAGATAGAGACCCAGTACTTC	CASIAGGQIETQYF
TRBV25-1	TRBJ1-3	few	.	TGTGCCAGCAGTGAAAGTGGGGGGCCCGGTGGAAACACCATATATTTT	CASSESGGPGGNTIYF
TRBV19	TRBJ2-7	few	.	TGTGCCAGTAGTATACTAGTTGGCTCCTACGAGCAGTACTTC	CASSILVGSYEQYF
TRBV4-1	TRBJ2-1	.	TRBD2	TGCGCCAGCAGCCCCCGAGATAGCGGGGGCTTATACAATGAGCAGTTCTTC	CASSPRDSGGLYNEQFF
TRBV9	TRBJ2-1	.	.	TGTGCCAGCAGCGCTCCAAGAGGACTAGGGGGGGATGAGCAGTTCTTC	CASSAPRGLGGDEQFF
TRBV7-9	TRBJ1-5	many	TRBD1	TGTGCCAGCAGCAGGGGACAGGGGCAGCCCCAGCATTTT	CASSRGQGQPQHF
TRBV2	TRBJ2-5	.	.	TGTGCCAGCACTGCCGGGACAAGGGGAGAGACCCAGTACTTC	CASTAGTRGETQYF
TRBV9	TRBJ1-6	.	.	TGTGCCAGCAGCGTAGCCGATTCACCCCTCCACTTT	CASSVADSPLHF
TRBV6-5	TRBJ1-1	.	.	TGTGCCAGCAGTTACTCGATTCAGAACACTGAAGCTTTCTTT	CASSYSIQNTEAFF
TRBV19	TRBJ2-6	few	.	TGTGCCAGTAGTATAGAGGGGAGGCCTGGGGCCAACGTCCTGACTTTC	CASSIEGRPGANVLTF
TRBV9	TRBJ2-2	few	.	TGTGCCAGCAGCGTAGGAGGTAGCGGGGAGCTGTTTTTT	CASSVGGSGELFF
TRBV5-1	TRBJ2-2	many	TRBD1	TGCGCCAGCAGCGAGATACCGGGACAGCCGAGGGCCGGGGAGCTGTTTTTT	CASSEIPGQPRAGELFF
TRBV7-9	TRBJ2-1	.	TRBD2	TGTGCCAGCAGCTTAGCCGGGACTAGAGCATACAATGAGCAGTTCTTC	CASSLAGTRAYNEQFF
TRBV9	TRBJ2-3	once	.	TGTGCCAGCAGCCTCCGCCAGACAGATACGCAGTATTTT	CASSLRQTDTQYF
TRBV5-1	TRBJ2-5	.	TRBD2	TGCGCCAGCAGCTTGCTCGGGGGGGCAGAAGAGACCCAGTACTTC	CASSLLGGAEETQYF